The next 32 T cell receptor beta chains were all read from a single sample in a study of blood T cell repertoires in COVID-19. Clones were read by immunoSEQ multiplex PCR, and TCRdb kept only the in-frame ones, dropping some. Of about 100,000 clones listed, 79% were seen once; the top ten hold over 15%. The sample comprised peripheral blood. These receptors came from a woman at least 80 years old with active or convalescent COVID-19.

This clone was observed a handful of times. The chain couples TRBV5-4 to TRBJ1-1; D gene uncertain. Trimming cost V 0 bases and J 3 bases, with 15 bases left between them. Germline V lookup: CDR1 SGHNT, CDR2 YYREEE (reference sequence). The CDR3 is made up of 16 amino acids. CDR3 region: CASSLVGYLEHTEAFF. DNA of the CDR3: TGTGCCAGCAGCTTGGTCGGGTATCTTGAGCACACTGAAGCTTTCTTT.

The CDR3 here is CASSPNRGRPGNTIYF. The CDR3 nucleotides read TGCGCCAGCAGCCCCAACAGGGGGCGCCCTGGAAACACCATATATTTT. The V and J genes are TRBV4-3 and TRBJ1-3; 9 nucleotides agree with TRBD1. The CDR3 runs 16 residues. Germline CDR1 LGHNA, CDR2 YSLEER. The junction had 6 bases not matched to a gene; V was cut back by 4 bases and J by 2 bases.

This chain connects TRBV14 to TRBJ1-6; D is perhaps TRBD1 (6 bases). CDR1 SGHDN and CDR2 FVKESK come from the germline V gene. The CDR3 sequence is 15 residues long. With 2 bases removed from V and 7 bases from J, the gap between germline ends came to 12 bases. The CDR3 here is CASSQFTGTNSPLHF. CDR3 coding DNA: TGTGCCAGCAGCCAATTTACAGGGACGAATTCACCCCTCCACTTT.

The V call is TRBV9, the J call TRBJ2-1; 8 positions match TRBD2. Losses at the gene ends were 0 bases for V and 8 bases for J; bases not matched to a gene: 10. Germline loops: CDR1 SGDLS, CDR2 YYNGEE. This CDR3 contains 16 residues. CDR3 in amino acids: CASSVAGRATIYEQFF. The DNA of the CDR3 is TGTGCCAGCAGCGTAGCCGGGAGGGCCACCATCTATGAGCAGTTCTTC.

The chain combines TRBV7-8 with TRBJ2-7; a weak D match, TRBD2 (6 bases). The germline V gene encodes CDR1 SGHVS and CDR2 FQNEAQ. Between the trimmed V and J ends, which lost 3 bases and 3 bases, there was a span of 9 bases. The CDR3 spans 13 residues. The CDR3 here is CASSLGGNYEQYF. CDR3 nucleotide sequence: TGTGCCAGCAGCTTGGGGGGTAACTACGAGCAGTACTTC.

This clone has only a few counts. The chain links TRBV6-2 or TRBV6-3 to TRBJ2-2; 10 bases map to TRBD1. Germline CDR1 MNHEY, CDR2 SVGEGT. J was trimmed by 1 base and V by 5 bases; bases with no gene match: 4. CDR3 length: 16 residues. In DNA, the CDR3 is TGTGCCAGCAGTCAGTGGACAGGGGGGAACACCGGGGAGCTGTTTTTT. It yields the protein CASSQWTGGNTGELFF.

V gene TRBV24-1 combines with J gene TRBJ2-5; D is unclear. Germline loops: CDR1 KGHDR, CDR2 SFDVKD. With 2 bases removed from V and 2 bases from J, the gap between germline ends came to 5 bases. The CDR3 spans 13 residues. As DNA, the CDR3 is TGTGCCACCAGTGATTCGTTACAAGAGACCCAGTACTTC. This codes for CATSDSLQETQYF.

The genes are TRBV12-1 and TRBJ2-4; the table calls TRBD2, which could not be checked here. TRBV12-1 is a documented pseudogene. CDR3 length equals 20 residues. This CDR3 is CASSFKEREPSFWAKNIQYF. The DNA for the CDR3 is TGTGCCAGCAGCTTTAAGGAGCGGGAGCCGTCCTTTTGGGCCAAAAACATTCAGTACTTC.

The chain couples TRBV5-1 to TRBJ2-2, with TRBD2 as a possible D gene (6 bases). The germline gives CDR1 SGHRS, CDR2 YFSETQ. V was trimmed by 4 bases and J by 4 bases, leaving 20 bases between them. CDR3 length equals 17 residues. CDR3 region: CASSATLADTSTGELFF. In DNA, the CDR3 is TGCGCCAGCAGCGCGACACTAGCCGATACTTCCACCGGGGAGCTGTTTTTT.

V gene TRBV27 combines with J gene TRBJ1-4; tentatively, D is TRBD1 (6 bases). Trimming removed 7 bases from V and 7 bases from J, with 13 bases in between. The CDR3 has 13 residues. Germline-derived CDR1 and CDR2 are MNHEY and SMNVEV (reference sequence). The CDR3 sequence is CASKNGQLEKLFF. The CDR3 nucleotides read TGTGCCAGCAAAAACGGACAGCTTGAAAAACTGTTTTTT.

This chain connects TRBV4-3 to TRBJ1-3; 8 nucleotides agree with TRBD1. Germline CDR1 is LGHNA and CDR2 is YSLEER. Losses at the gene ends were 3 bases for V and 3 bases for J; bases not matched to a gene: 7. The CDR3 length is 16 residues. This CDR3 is CASSQAQGALGNTIYF. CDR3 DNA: TGCGCCAGCAGCCAGGCGCAGGGGGCGCTTGGAAACACCATATATTTT.

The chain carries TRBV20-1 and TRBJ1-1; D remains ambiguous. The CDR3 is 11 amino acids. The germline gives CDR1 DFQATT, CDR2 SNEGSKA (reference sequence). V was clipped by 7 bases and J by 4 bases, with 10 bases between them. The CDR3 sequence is CSVRVVTEAFF. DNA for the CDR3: TGCAGTGTGCGGGTGGTCACTGAAGCTTTCTTT.

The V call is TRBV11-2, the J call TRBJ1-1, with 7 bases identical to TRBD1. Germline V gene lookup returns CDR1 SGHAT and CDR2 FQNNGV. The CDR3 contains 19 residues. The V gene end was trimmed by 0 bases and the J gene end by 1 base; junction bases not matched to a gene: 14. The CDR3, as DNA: TGTGCCAGCAGCTTAGATCTCGACCCGGTTGCAGGGGGGAACACTGAAGCTTTCTTT. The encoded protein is CASSLDLDPVAGGNTEAFF.

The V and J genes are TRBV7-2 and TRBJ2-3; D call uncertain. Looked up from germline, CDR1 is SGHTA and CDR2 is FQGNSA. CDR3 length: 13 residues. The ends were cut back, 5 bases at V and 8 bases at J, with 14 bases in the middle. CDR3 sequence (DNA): TGTGCCAGCAGCCAGAAGGCCTCGGGTACGCAGTATTTT. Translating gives CASSQKASGTQYF.

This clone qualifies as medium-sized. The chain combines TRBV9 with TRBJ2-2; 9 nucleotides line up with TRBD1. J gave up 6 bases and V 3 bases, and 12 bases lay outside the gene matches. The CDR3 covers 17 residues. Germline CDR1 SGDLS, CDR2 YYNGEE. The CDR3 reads CASSARPGQGFAGELFF. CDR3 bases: TGTGCCAGCAGCGCTCGACCGGGACAGGGTTTTGCCGGGGAGCTGTTTTTT. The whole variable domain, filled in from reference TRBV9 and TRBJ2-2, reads DSGVTQTPKHLITATGQRVTLRCSPRSGDLSVYWYQQSLDQGLQFLIQYYNGEERAKGNILERFSAQQFPDLHSELNLSSLELGDSALYFCASSARPGQGFAGELFFGEGSRLTVL.

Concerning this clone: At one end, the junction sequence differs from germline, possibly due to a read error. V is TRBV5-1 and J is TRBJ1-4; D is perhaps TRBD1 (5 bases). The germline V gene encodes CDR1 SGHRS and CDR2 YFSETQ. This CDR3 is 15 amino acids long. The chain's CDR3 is CASSLGGAGFEKLFF. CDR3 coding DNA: TGTGCCAGCAGCTTGGGCGGGGCAGGGTTTGAAAAACTGTTTTTT.

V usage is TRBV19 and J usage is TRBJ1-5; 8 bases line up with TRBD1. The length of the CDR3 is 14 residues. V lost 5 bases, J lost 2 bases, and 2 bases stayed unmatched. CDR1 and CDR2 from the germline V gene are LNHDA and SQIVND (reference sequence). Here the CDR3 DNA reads TGTGCCAGTAGTCAGACAGGGGGCAATCAGCCCCAGCATTTT. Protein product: CASSQTGGNQPQHF.

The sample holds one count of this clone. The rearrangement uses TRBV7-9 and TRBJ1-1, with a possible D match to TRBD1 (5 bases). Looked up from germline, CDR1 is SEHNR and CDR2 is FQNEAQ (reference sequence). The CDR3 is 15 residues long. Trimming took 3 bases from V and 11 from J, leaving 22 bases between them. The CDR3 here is CASSFSPRGGKRAFF. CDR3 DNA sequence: TGTGCCAGCAGCTTTTCCCCCCGGGGGGGGAAGAGGGCTTTCTTT.

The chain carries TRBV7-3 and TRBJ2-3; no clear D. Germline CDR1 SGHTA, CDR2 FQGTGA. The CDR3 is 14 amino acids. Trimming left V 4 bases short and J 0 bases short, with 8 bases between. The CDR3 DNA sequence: TGTGCCAGCAGCTCTGGAGTTAGCACAGATACGCAGTATTTT. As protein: CASSSGVSTDTQYF.

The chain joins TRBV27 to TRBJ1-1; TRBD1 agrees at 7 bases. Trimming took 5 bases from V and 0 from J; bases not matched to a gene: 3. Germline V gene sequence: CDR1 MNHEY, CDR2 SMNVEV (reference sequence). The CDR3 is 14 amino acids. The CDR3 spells CASSRQGLNTEAFF. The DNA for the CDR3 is TGTGCCAGCAGTCGACAGGGCCTGAACACTGAAGCTTTCTTT.

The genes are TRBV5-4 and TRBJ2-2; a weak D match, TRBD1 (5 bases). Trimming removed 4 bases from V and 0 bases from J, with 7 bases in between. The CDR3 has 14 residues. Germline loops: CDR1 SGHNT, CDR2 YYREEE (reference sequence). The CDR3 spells CASSQTANTGELFF. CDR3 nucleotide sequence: TGTGCCAGCAGCCAGACAGCGAACACCGGGGAGCTGTTTTTT.

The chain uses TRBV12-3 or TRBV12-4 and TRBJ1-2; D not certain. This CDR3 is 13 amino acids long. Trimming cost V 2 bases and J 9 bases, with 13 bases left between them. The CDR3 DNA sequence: TGTGCCAGCAGTTTACGGGGTCAACGAAGCTACACCTTC. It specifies CASSLRGQRSYTF.

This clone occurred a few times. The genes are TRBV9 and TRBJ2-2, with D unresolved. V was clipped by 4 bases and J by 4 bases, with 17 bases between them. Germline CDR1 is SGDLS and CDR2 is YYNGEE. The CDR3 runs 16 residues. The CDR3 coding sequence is TGTGCCAGCAGCCCCCACCCAGCTGGCGGCACCGGGGAGCTGTTTTTT. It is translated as CASSPHPAGGTGELFF.

The CDR3 is CASSAKDRGTGELFF. The CDR3 DNA sequence: TGTGCCAGCAGCGCGAAGGACCGGGGCACCGGGGAGCTGTTTTTT. The chain links TRBV9 to TRBJ2-2, with D possibly matching TRBD2 (5 bases). This CDR3 contains 15 residues. In germline, CDR1 is SGDLS, CDR2 YYNGEE. V shed 3 bases and J shed 4 bases, with 13 bases lying between them.

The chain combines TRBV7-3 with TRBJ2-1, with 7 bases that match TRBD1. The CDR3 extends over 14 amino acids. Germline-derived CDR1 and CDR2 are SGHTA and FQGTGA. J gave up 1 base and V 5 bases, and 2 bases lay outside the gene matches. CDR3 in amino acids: CASSPGQSYNEQFF. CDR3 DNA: TGTGCCAGCAGCCCGGGACAGTCCTACAATGAGCAGTTCTTC. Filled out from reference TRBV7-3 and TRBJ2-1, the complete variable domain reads GAGVSQTPSNKVTEKGKYVELRCDPISGHTALYWYRQSLGQGPEFLIYFQGTGAADDSGLPNDRFFAVRPEGSVSTLKIQRTERGDSAVYLCASSPGQSYNEQFFGPGTRLTVL.

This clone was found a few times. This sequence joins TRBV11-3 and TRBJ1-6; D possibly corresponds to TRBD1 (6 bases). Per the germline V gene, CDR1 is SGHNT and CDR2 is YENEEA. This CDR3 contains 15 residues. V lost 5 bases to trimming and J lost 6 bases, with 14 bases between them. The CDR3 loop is CASSADSNINSPLHF. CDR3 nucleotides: TGTGCCAGCAGCGCGGACAGTAATATTAATTCACCCCTCCACTTT.

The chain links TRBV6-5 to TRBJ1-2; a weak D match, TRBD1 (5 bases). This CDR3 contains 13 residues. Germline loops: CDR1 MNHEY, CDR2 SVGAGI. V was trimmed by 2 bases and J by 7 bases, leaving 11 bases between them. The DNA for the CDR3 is TGTGCCAGCAGTTACGTAGGCAGGGTTGGCTACACCTTC. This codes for CASSYVGRVGYTF.

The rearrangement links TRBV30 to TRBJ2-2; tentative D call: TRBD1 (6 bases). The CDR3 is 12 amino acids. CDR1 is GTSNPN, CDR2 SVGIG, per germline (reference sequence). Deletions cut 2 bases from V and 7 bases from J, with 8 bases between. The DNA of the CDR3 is TGTGCCTGGAGTAGGACAGTCGGGGAGCTGTTTTTT. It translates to CAWSRTVGELFF.

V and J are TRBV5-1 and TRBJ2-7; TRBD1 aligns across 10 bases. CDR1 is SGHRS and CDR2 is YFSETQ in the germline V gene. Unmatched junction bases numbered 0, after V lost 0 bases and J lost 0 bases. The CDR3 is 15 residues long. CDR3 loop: CASSLGQGASYEQYF. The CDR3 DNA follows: TGCGCCAGCAGCTTGGGACAGGGGGCCTCCTACGAGCAGTACTTC.

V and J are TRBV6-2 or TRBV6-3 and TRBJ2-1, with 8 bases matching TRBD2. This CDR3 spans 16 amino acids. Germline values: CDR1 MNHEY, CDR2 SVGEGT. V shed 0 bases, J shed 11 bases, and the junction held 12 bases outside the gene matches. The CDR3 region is CASSYSAGLAVFQQFF. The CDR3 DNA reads TGTGCCAGCAGTTACTCTGCAGGACTAGCTGTGTTCCAGCAGTTCTTC.

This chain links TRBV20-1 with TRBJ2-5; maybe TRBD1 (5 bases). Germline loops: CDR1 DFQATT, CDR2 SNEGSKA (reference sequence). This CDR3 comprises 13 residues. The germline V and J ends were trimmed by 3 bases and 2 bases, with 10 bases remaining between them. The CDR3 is CSASQDRQETQYF. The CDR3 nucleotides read TGCAGTGCTAGTCAAGACAGACAAGAGACCCAGTACTTC.

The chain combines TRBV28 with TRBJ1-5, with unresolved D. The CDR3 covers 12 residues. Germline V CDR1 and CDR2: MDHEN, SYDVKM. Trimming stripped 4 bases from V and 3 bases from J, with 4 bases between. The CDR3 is CASSSLNQPQHF. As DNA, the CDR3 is TGTGCCAGCAGTTCCCTCAATCAGCCCCAGCATTTT.